Below, one T cell receptor (beta chain) is given with its context. Its matching antigen is unknown. Time point noted: baseline pretreatment blood. Regarding treatment: 15 Gy SBRT to primary tumor, nephrectomy 4 weeks later. These data originate in a study of radiation and T cells in renal cell carcinoma. Study-level points and caveats: From baseline, blood top tumor clonotypes peaked at 2 weeks post-radiation.

Data came from immunoSEQ multiplex PCR; TCRdb stores just in-frame clones and leaves some out. The table records 130,000 or so clones, 83% of them present only once. The CDR3 length is 13 residues. Trimming left V 0 bases short and J 6 bases short, with 10 bases between. Germline CDR1 is SGHRS and CDR2 is YFSETQ. The V and J genes are TRBV5-1 and TRBJ2-7; tentative D call: TRBD2 (5 bases). The clonotype was recovered from a woman between 50 and 59 years old with renal cell carcinoma. Source: blood, taken from a patient whose treatment included radiotherapy and nephrectomy. The CDR3 coding sequence is TGCGCCAGCAGCTTGGACGGGATATCCGAGCAGTACTTC. This gives the protein CASSLDGISEQYF.